The 23 T cell receptor beta chains listed next were all sequenced from one sample in a study of cytotoxic CD8 clonotypes in ibrutinib-treated CLL. TCRdb's table, derived via immunoSEQ multiplex PCR, lists solely in-frame clones and lacks some. Of 20,000 to 25,000 clones listed, roughly 70% are singletons. Sequenced material: PBMCs, taken after 12 months of ibrutinib treatment. The receptors here all came from a human donor with chronic lymphocytic leukemia.

V gene TRBV15 combines with J gene TRBJ2-2; D may be TRBD1 or TRBD2 (5 bases each). The V end lost 6 bases, the J end lost 4 bases, and 21 bases lay between the germline ends. Germline CDR1 is LNHNV and CDR2 is YYDKDF (reference sequence). This CDR3 region has 17 residues. The CDR3 here is CATRSEVSGRRTGELFF. CDR3 sequence (DNA): TGTGCCACCAGAAGCGAGGTGTCGGGACGACGCACCGGGGAGCTGTTTTTT.

The chain joins TRBV7-2 to TRBJ1-2, with a possible D match to TRBD1 (6 bases). CDR3 length: 16 residues. Germline values: CDR1 SGHTA, CDR2 FQGNSA. The ends were cut back, 5 bases at V and 6 bases at J, with 22 bases in the middle. Written as DNA, the CDR3 is TGTGCCAGCAGCCAATACAGGGACGTAACCGTAGATGGCTACACCTTC. The encoded protein is CASSQYRDVTVDGYTF.

This chain links TRBV10-1 with TRBJ1-3; D may be TRBD1 (5 bases). Germline V CDR1 and CDR2: WNHNN, SYGVQD (reference sequence). This CDR3 comprises 16 residues. V was trimmed by 8 bases and J by 1 base, leaving 18 bases between them. CDR3 nucleotide sequence: TGCGCCAGCCGACCCCCGGGACCGGGGTCTGGAAACACCATATATTTT. Its protein is CASRPPGPGSGNTIYF.

The chain joins TRBV5-4 to TRBJ1-2; no clear D gene. The germline CDR1 and CDR2 sequences are SGHNT and YYREEE (reference sequence). The CDR3 has 14 amino acids. The germline V and J ends were trimmed by 3 bases and 5 bases, with 14 bases remaining between them. CDR3 residues: CASSSTHAGYGYTF. Written as DNA, the CDR3 is TGTGCCAGCAGCTCGACCCACGCGGGGTATGGCTACACCTTC. The whole variable domain, remainder taken from reference TRBV5-4 and TRBJ1-2, is ETGVTQSPTHLIKTRGQQVTLRCSSQSGHNTVSWYQQALGQGPQFIFQYYREEENGRGNFPPRFSGLQFPNYSSELNVNALELDDSALYLCASSSTHAGYGYTFGSGTRLTVV.

DNA of the CDR3: TGTGCCAGCAGCCCGAGGGAGCGGAGCACAGATACGCAGTATTTT. Its translation is CASSPRERSTDTQYF. The chain employs TRBV27 and TRBJ2-3, with D possibly matching TRBD2 (5 bases). The length of the CDR3 is 15 residues. Germline lookup yields CDR1 MNHEY and CDR2 SMNVEV (reference sequence). Trimming cost V 6 bases and J 0 bases, with 13 bases left between them.

The J gene is TRBJ1-2, the V gene TRBV30; D is undetermined. This CDR3 contains 13 residues. Germline assignment: CDR1 GTSNPN and CDR2 SVGIG (reference sequence). Trimming took 2 bases from V and 5 from J, leaving 12 bases between them. CDR3 sequence: CAWSLSLTYGYTF. The CDR3 coding sequence is TGTGCCTGGAGTCTCAGCCTGACGTATGGCTACACCTTC.

This clone was observed a few times. V usage is TRBV11-3 and J usage is TRBJ2-2; 7 bases are a match to TRBD1. V trimming: 3 bases; J trimming: 7 bases; junction bases outside the gene matches: 5. CDR1 SGHNT and CDR2 YENEEA come from the germline V gene. CDR3 length: 14 residues. The chain's CDR3 is CASSFRDSGGELFF. The CDR3 DNA sequence: TGTGCCAGCAGCTTTAGGGACAGTGGCGGGGAGCTGTTTTTT.

V gene TRBV5-6 combines with J gene TRBJ1-5, with 8 positions matching TRBD1. There are 17 residues in the CDR3. Germline loops: CDR1 SGHDT, CDR2 YYEEEE. With 4 bases clipped from V and 0 bases from J, the junction kept 9 bases outside the gene matches. This CDR3 is CASSHPGQAYSNQPQHF. CDR3 in DNA: TGTGCCAGCAGCCACCCGGGACAGGCTTATAGCAATCAGCCCCAGCATTTT. The whole variable domain, filled in from reference TRBV5-6 and TRBJ1-5, reads DAGVTQSPTHLIKTRGQQVTLRCSPKSGHDTVSWYQQALGQGPQFIFQYYEEEERQRGNFPDRFSGHQFPNYSSELNVNALLLGDSALYLCASSHPGQAYSNQPQHFGDGTRLSIL.

This clone was seen just once. V is TRBV6-5 and J is TRBJ1-1; no clear D gene. There are 14 residues in the CDR3. Between the trimmed V and J ends, which lost 2 bases and 5 bases, there was a span of 12 bases. Germline CDR1 MNHEY, CDR2 SVGAGI. In DNA, the CDR3 is TGTGCCAGCAGTTACGAGGGCCCTCGGACTGAAGCTTTCTTT. Protein: CASSYEGPRTEAFF.

About this clone itself: Other DNA sequences in the sample encode the same CDR3. The rearrangement uses TRBV7-9 and TRBJ1-1, with D possibly matching TRBD1 (5 bases). Trimming removed 5 bases from V and 2 bases from J, with 9 bases in between. This CDR3 has 13 amino acids. From germline, CDR1 is SEHNR and CDR2 FQNEAQ (reference sequence). The CDR3 protein is CASSRGGNTEAFF. Here the CDR3 DNA reads TGTGCCAGCAGCCGTGGGGGTAACACTGAAGCTTTCTTT.

The chain carries TRBV19 and TRBJ2-5, with TRBD2 matching 7 bases. The CDR3 has 14 residues. Losses at the gene ends were 6 bases for V and 6 bases for J; bases not matched to a gene: 10. Germline CDR1 reads LNHDA; CDR2 reads SQIVND (reference sequence). CDR3 DNA: TGTGCCAGTAGGGGGACGGGGGGTCGGAAGACCCAGTACTTC. Residues: CASRGTGGRKTQYF. The entire variable domain, with the rest obtained from reference TRBV19 and TRBJ2-5, is as follows: DGGITQSPKYLFRKEGQNVTLSCEQNLNHDAMYWYRQDPGQGLRLIYYSQIVNDFQKGDIAEGYSVSREKKESFPLTVTSAQKNPTAFYLCASRGTGGRKTQYFGPGTRLLVL.

The V call is TRBV9, the J call TRBJ2-3; D assignment may be TRBD1 or TRBD2 (5 bases each). Trimming stripped 1 base from V and 1 base from J, with 19 bases between. Germline CDR1 reads SGDLS; CDR2 reads YYNGEE. This CDR3 has 18 amino acids. DNA of the CDR3: TGTGCCAGCAGCGTAAAAACCTTGAGGGGCGATCGCACAGATACGCAGTATTTT. This sequence encodes CASSVKTLRGDRTDTQYF. Supplemented by reference TRBV9 and TRBJ2-3, the full variable domain reads DSGVTQTPKHLITATGQRVTLRCSPRSGDLSVYWYQQSLDQGLQFLIQYYNGEERAKGNILERFSAQQFPDLHSELNLSSLELGDSALYFCASSVKTLRGDRTDTQYFGPGTRLTVL.

The rearrangement links TRBV28 to TRBJ1-2, with a possible D match to TRBD1 (5 bases). CDR1 is MDHEN and CDR2 is SYDVKM in the germline V gene. The CDR3 is 12 amino acids. The CDR3 spells CVAAGLSRGYTF. The CDR3 DNA sequence: TGTGTCGCCGCAGGGTTATCTAGAGGCTACACCTTC.

The chain carries TRBV27 and TRBJ1-5; TRBD1 might be the D (5 bases). The germline V gene has CDR1 MNHEY and CDR2 SMNVEV (reference sequence). CDR3 size: 15 residues. V was clipped by 4 bases and J by 4 bases, with 14 bases between them. CDR3 DNA sequence: TGTGCCAGCAGTTCCACCGCAGGGTTGAATCAGCCCCAGCATTTT. This encodes CASSSTAGLNQPQHF.

This clone was detected a few times. This sequence joins TRBV29-1 and TRBJ1-1; TRBD1 matches 7 bases. CDR1 is SQVTM, CDR2 ANQGSEA, per germline. The CDR3 length is 13 residues. V lost 7 bases, J lost 1 base, and 6 bases stayed unmatched. CDR3 region: CSAGTAPNTEAFF. CDR3 DNA: TGCAGCGCAGGGACAGCCCCGAACACTGAAGCTTTCTTT.

Only a few counts were recorded for this clone. The V and J genes are TRBV19 and TRBJ2-1, with 8 bases aligning to TRBD2. Germline CDR1 and CDR2: LNHDA and SQIVND (reference sequence). The V and J ends lost 6 bases and 7 bases, in that order; junction bases with no gene match: 2. The CDR3 length is 12 residues. The CDR3 DNA reads TGTGCCAGTAGCGGGGGGGCGAATGAGCAGTTCTTC. Translating it yields CASSGGANEQFF. Looking up the rest from reference TRBV19 and TRBJ2-1 gives the full variable domain: DGGITQSPKYLFRKEGQNVTLSCEQNLNHDAMYWYRQDPGQGLRLIYYSQIVNDFQKGDIAEGYSVSREKKESFPLTVTSAQKNPTAFYLCASSGGANEQFFGPGTRLTVL.

This sequence joins TRBV19 and TRBJ2-1; the D is unclear. This CDR3 contains 14 residues. The V gene's germline CDR1 is LNHDA and CDR2 SQIVND (reference sequence). The V and J ends lost 7 bases and 4 bases respectively, with 14 bases between them. CDR3 DNA sequence: TGTGCCAGTAAAGTGGAAAGAGGTTACAATGAGCAGTTCTTC. Translating gives CASKVERGYNEQFF.

This clone was recorded a few times. J is TRBJ1-3 and V is TRBV6-6, with a tentative D call TRBD1 (5 bases). The CDR3 runs 12 residues. Germline CDR1 MNHNY, CDR2 SVGAGI (reference sequence). V lost 9 bases to trimming and J lost 3 bases, with 9 bases between them. This CDR3 reads CASFQGGNTIYF. CDR3 nucleotide sequence: TGTGCCAGTTTTCAGGGTGGAAACACCATATATTTT.

The chain combines TRBV28 with TRBJ1-1; 7 nucleotides line up with TRBD1. The CDR3 sequence is 12 residues long. J lost 9 bases, V lost 10 bases, and 11 bases had no gene match. Germline-derived CDR1 and CDR2 are MDHEN and SYDVKM. Here the CDR3 reads CATYVLQGKAFF. DNA of the CDR3: TGTGCCACCTATGTACTACAGGGGAAAGCTTTCTTT.

J is TRBJ2-7 and V is TRBV4-2; no definite D call. Germline-derived CDR1 and CDR2 are LGHNA and YNFKEQ. The CDR3 has 15 amino acids. Trimming cost V 0 bases and J 2 bases, with 11 bases left between them. The chain's CDR3 is CASSQDRQPAYEQYF. In nucleotides, the CDR3 is TGTGCCAGCAGCCAAGATAGGCAGCCCGCCTACGAGCAGTACTTC.

This chain uses TRBV28 with TRBJ1-6; D might be TRBD1 (5 bases). Trimming removed 6 bases at V and 10 bases at J, with 19 bases between. CDR3 size: 15 residues. From germline, CDR1 is MDHEN and CDR2 SYDVKM. The CDR3 coding sequence is TGTGCCAGCAGAATTCCTCAGGGAGGGAGCTCACCCCTCCACTTT. Protein: CASRIPQGGSSPLHF. The variable domain in full, with the rest retrieved from reference TRBV28 and TRBJ1-6, is DVKVTQSSRYLVKRTGEKVFLECVQDMDHENMFWYRQDPGLGLRLIYFSYDVKMKEKGDIPEGYSVSREKKERFSLILESASTNQTSMYLCASRIPQGGSSPLHFGNGTRLTVT.

The CDR3 loop reads CASSTPLDREDTQYF. Here the CDR3 DNA reads TGTGCCAGCAGTACTCCCTTGGACAGGGAGGATACGCAGTATTTT. The gene calls are TRBV6-6 and TRBJ2-3, with 8 bases matching TRBD1. CDR3 length: 15 amino acids. V shed 5 bases and J 6 bases; nucleotides not matched to a gene: 10. CDR1 is MNHNY and CDR2 is SVGAGI in the germline V gene (reference sequence).

The chain's CDR3 is CASSWRQGGNTIYF. In nucleotides, the CDR3 is TGTGCCAGCAGCTGGAGACAGGGGGGAAACACCATATATTTT. The chain recombines TRBV13 with TRBJ1-3; 8 nucleotides align to TRBD1. The ends lost 4 bases at V and 4 bases at J; junction bases unmatched: 3. The CDR3 is 14 residues long. CDR1 is PRHDT and CDR2 is FYEKMQ in the germline V gene (reference sequence).